This T cell receptor beta chain was identified during a study of vaccination and CD4 T cells after COVID-19. Looking at the study overall: Post-COVID samples were collected a median 101 days following diagnosis, spanning 35 to 161. Stimulation of cells relied on overlapping spike peptides derived from SARS-CoV-2, HCoV-NL63, HCoV-OC43 and HCoV-229E.

This clonotype came up a few times. The target antigen is unknown. The germline V gene encodes CDR1 SGHVS and CDR2 FQNEAQ. The V end was cut by 0 bases, the J end by 7 bases, with 13 bases between. The CDR3 has 15 residues. Specified treatment: approximately nine-day PBMC culture with coronavirus spike peptide pools or control peptides (ViraFEST assay). Researchers used the Oncomine TCR Beta short-read assay to sequence DNA from cultured CD4+ T cells. TCRdb fed the PCR reads into MiXCR, producing one record per CDR3 protein. The table shows 12,000 to 15,000 distinct CDR3 sequences, with around 50% occurring only once. Overall study results and limits: Post-vaccination reactive clonotypes (median roughly 35) did not differ significantly from post-infection (21).

The receptor was derived from a human donor who had recovered from COVID-19. The specimen was CD4+ T cells from blood, cultured in vitro. V and J are TRBV7-8 and TRBJ2-1; the D gene is possibly TRBD2 (5 bases). CDR3 DNA sequence: TGTGCCAGCAGCTTAGCACTCGCAACGGGGAATGAGCAGTTCTTC. Protein sequence: CASSLALATGNEQFF.